This T cell receptor beta chain was obtained from a study of blood T cell repertoires in COVID-19 (dated by TCRdb to 2019 to 2021). In the study overall: Samples covering the acute and convalescent phases of COVID-19 were provided by collaborators in the United States, Italy and Spain. The dataset comprised deeply sampled blood TCRbeta repertoires from subjects exposed to, actively infected with, or recovered from COVID-19. The repertoires were made available in a free public database intended to serve as a resource for research on the immune response to SARS-CoV-2. The material from the prospective study consisted of cDNA or gDNA derived from T cells, B-cell-depleted T cells, or PBMCs. Nearly every sample came with metadata listing a de-identified subject ID, COVID-19 status, age in years and sex. HLA class I and class II types, where available, came from metadata supplied by the sample provider rather than from assay-based typing. The samples were drawn from the first 160 participants of the ongoing ImmuneRACE study and from about 1,200 subjects provided by 6 global collaborators.

In the prospective study, participants were 18 to 89 years old, resided in approximately 22 geographic areas of the United States, and were enrolled through a virtual design. In the prospective study, cohorts were assigned on the basis of participant-reported clinical history obtained from a screening survey and a study questionnaire. Recovered participants in ImmuneRACE Cohort 3 were defined as having two consecutive negative NP/OP PCR tests, clearance from a healthcare professional, or resolution of symptoms. In the prospective study, mobile phlebotomists collected whole blood, serum and a nasopharyngeal or oropharyngeal swab from each participant. Participants in the prospective study had the option to provide additional blood draws and questionnaires over an approximately 2-month period. Before DNA extraction, prospective study blood samples were shipped either frozen or at room temperature.

The immunoSEQ Assay, a bias-controlled multiplex PCR, was used to amplify TCRbeta CDR3 regions from genomic DNA. In the original analysis: Within the assay, amplification of reference gene primers was used to estimate how many nucleated cells each sample contained. To quantify the absolute abundance of each unique TCRbeta CDR3 rearrangement, sequence reads were collapsed and filtered. For each sample, productive Simpson clonality was calculated as the square root of Simpson's diversity index across productive rearrangements. TCRdb's version of the immuneACCESS table is confined to in-frame rearrangements and falls short of the full clone set. An unresolved V gene accounts for under half of the shortfall where checked; the remainder is of unknown origin. V, J and clone size are those of that table, while D and trimming were read from the DNA. The sample yields approximately 210,000 clones; 87% were counted once. The ten largest clones take up approximately 2.1% of the sample.

Turning to this clone: What this receptor recognizes is not known. Within one base of it there is no much larger clone, and no base qualities were kept.

Results the study describes overall, beyond this receptor: Clinical and demographic metadata were provided uncurated, with the amount varying by source and participant.

V is pruned by 5 bases and J by 0 bases, leaving 10 bases of the junction without a gene match. The germline V gene specifies KGHDR as CDR1 and SFDVKD as CDR2. The CDR3 goes from the cysteine to the phenylalanine over 17 residues. Just CDR3 DNA is preserved here, 51 bases in frame from base 1. The TCR sequence derives from a woman between 25 and 40 years old who had recovered from COVID-19. This sequence uses TRBV24-1 and TRBJ1-1; 8 central nucleotides agree with TRBD1. Sequenced input: PBMCs or T cells enriched from blood (not recorded which). The CDR3 region: CATSANGQGGMNTEAFF. The nucleotide sequence is TGTGCCACCAGTGCCAACGGACAGGGAGGGATGAACACTGAAGCTTTCTTT.